This TCR beta chain was obtained from a study of T cell changes during pregnancy in multiple sclerosis. Only in-frame clones appear in the TCRdb table, and some are missing; sequencing was by immunoSEQ multiplex PCR. This sample has 35,000 to 40,000 clones, with around 89% found just once. This CDR3 has 15 residues. With V trimmed by 2 bases and J by 0 bases, 2 bases remained unmatched. Per germline, CDR1 MNHNY and CDR2 SVGAGI (reference sequence). The TCR comes from a female donor with multiple sclerosis, enrolled in a pregnancy study. This sample comprised CD8+ T cells from peripheral blood mononuclear cells, obtained in the third trimester of pregnancy. V is TRBV6-6 and J is TRBJ2-3; 7 bases fit TRBD1. The CDR3 DNA is TGTGCCAGCAGTTACGGGACAGCTAGCACAGATACGCAGTATTTT. This encodes CASSYGTASTDTQYF.